This T cell receptor (beta chain) originates from a study of blood T cell repertoires in COVID-19. Whole-study context: Samples taken during acute and convalescent COVID-19 were collected in the United States, Italy and Spain.

After removal of 1 base from V and 7 bases from J, the junction contained 5 bases not matched to a gene. This CDR3 spans 15 amino acids. The germline V gene encodes CDR1 KGHDR and CDR2 SFDVKD. The method was immunoSEQ multiplex PCR; TCRdb's version includes in-frame clones alone and lacks a portion of them. This repertoire shows 95,000 to 150,000 clones, more than 75% found once; its top ten account for 25% to 30%. The clonotype originates from a woman in her 70s with acute or convalescent COVID-19. V and J are TRBV24-1 and TRBJ1-2, with 10 bases fitting TRBD1. What was sequenced was peripheral blood. CDR3 nucleotides: TGTGCCACCAGTGATTTAAACGACAGGGGGCTTGGCTACACCTTC. Translating gives CATSDLNDRGLGYTF.